A single sample gave rise to the 8 T cell receptor beta chains below, sequenced in a study of blood T cell repertoires in COVID-19. The repertoire was sequenced with immunoSEQ multiplex PCR; TCRdb's copy has only in-frame clones and lacks some. The sample includes 250,000 to 300,000 clones, 90% of them seen just once. The sequenced sample was PBMCs or T cells enriched from blood (not recorded which). The receptors were gathered from a woman in her thirties who had recovered from COVID-19.

The gene calls are TRBV15 and TRBJ1-2; D gene ambiguous. Germline V gives CDR1 LNHNV, CDR2 YYDKDF (reference sequence). CDR3 length: 13 amino acids. Deletions cut 5 bases from V and 7 bases from J, with 14 bases between. CDR3 protein: CATSGTVFSGYTF. The CDR3 DNA sequence: TGTGCCACCAGCGGTACAGTTTTCTCTGGCTACACCTTC.

This clone occurred once. Within the sample, other DNA sequences also encode this same CDR3. J is TRBJ2-2 and V is TRBV28, with 8 bases identical to TRBD2. Trimming took 2 bases from V and 4 from J; bases not matched to a gene: 0. The CDR3 loop spans 14 amino acids. Germline loops: CDR1 MDHEN, CDR2 SYDVKM. The CDR3, as DNA: TGTGCCAGCAGTTTAGCGGGAGGCACCGGGGAGCTGTTTTTT. It specifies CASSLAGGTGELFF.

The gene calls are TRBV18 and TRBJ1-4; no firm D call. CDR1 KGHSH and CDR2 LQKENI come from the germline V gene. This CDR3 has 18 amino acids. V shed 2 bases and J shed 0 bases, with 16 bases lying between them. DNA of the CDR3: TGTGCCAGCTCACCAATAGCCGTGGCCCTTGCAACTAATGAAAAACTGTTTTTT. It yields the protein CASSPIAVALATNEKLFF.

This chain connects TRBV3-1 (or the pseudogene TRBV3-2) to TRBJ2-5, with 14 bases fitting TRBD2. CDR1 LGHDT and CDR2 YNNKEL come from the germline V gene (reference sequence). Unmatched junction bases numbered 13, after V lost 2 bases and J lost 5 bases. The CDR3 totals 19 residues. The chain's CDR3 is CASSQLGLAGDYGSETQYF. CDR3 DNA sequence: TGTGCCAGCAGCCAATTGGGACTAGCGGGGGACTATGGATCGGAGACCCAGTACTTC.

The V gene is TRBV19, the J gene TRBJ1-1, with D perhaps matching TRBD1 (6 bases). Germline assignment: CDR1 LNHDA and CDR2 SQIVND (reference sequence). This CDR3 has 15 residues. Trimming took 6 bases from V and 0 from J, leaving 14 bases between them. CDR3 DNA: TGTGCCAGTAGCCTAACAGGGAATTTGAACACTGAAGCTTTCTTT. Its translation is CASSLTGNLNTEAFF.

The CDR3 loop reads CASTPGTSLWDEQFF. CDR3 bases: TGTGCCAGTACCCCCGGTACTAGTCTGTGGGATGAGCAGTTCTTC. V gene TRBV19 combines with J gene TRBJ2-1; a possible D gene is TRBD2 (5 bases). The V end was cut by 7 bases, the J end by 8 bases, with 21 bases between. CDR1 is LNHDA and CDR2 is SQIVND in the germline V gene (reference sequence). The CDR3 runs 15 residues.

The genes are TRBV2 and TRBJ2-7, with D tentatively TRBD2 (6 bases). Trimming pared 6 bases from V and 6 bases from J, leaving 12 bases between. The CDR3 sequence is 12 residues long. Germline V lookup: CDR1 SNHLY, CDR2 FYNNEI. The CDR3 DNA follows: TGTGCCAGCAGGGAGACTAGTCGCGAGCAGTACTTC. As protein: CASRETSREQYF.

The chain employs TRBV5-1 and TRBJ1-6; 10 bases line up with TRBD1. The CDR3 loop spans 16 amino acids. V dropped 7 bases and J dropped 5; count of bases not matched to a gene: 9. Germline CDR1 is SGHRS and CDR2 is YFSETQ. The CDR3 reads CASAGTGDPNNSPLHF. In nucleotides, the CDR3 is TGCGCCAGCGCCGGGACAGGGGATCCAAATAATTCACCCCTCCACTTT.